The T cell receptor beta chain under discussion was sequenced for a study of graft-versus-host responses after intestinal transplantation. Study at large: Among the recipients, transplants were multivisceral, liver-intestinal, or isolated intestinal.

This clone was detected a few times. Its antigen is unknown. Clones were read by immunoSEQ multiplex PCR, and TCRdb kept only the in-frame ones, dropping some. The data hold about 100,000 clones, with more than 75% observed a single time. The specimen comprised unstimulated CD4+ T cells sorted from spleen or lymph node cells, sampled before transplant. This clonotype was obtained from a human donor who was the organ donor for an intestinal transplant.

The CDR3 region is CASSFDAGGYGYTF. The CDR3 DNA sequence: TGTGCCAGCAGCTTTGACGCGGGAGGGTATGGCTACACCTTC. The gene calls are TRBV7-2 and TRBJ1-2; D uncertain. CDR3 size: 14 residues. The V gene's germline CDR1 is SGHTA and CDR2 FQGNSA. V dropped 3 bases and J dropped 5 bases, with 13 bases sitting between them.